This T cell receptor beta chain derives from a study of blood T cell repertoires in COVID-19. Study information: Samples representing acute and convalescent COVID-19 were sourced from the United States, Italy and Spain.

Sequencing was performed with immunoSEQ multiplex PCR; in TCRdb, only in-frame clones are kept and a portion is missing. The sample holds roughly 67,000 clones, more than 75% seen once. The sequencing sample was made of peripheral blood. The TCR sequence derives from an older woman with acute or convalescent COVID-19.

This CDR3 reads CASSGGQLDSGNTIYF. CDR3 DNA: TGTGCCAGCAGCGGGGGACAGCTCGACTCTGGAAACACCATATATTTT. The chain uses TRBV11-2 and TRBJ1-3; 7 nucleotides align to TRBD1. The trim removed 5 bases at V and 0 bases at J, leaving 7 bases unmatched. The germline CDR1 and CDR2 sequences are SGHAT and FQNNGV. The CDR3 is 16 residues long.